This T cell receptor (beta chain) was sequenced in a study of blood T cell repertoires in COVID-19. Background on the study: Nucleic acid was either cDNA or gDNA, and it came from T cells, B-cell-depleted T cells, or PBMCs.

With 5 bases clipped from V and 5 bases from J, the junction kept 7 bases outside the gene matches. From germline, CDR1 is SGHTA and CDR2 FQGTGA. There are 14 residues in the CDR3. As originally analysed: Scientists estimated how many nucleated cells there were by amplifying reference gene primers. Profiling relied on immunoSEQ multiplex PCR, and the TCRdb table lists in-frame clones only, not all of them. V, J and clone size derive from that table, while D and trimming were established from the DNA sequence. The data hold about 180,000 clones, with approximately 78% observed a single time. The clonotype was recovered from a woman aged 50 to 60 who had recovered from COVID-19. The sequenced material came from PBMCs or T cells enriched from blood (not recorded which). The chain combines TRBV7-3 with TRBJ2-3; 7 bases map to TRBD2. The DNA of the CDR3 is TGTGCCAGCAGCAACGGACTAGGCGGAGATACGCAGTATTTT. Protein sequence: CASSNGLGGDTQYF.